One and the same sample provided the 17 T cell receptor beta chains below, sequenced in a study. Each CDR3 protein is one row after TCRdb ran MiXCR on the RT-PCR reads. The sample consists of more than 550,000 distinct CDR3 sequences, 12% to 15% of them appearing once. Sample: memory CD4+ T cells from blood. These receptors were collected from a female donor in good health, serving as a healthy control.

The chain recombines TRBV10-3 with TRBJ1-5; D is unclear. Germline V gives CDR1 ENHRY, CDR2 SYGVKD. The ends were cut back, 3 bases at V and 2 bases at J, with 14 bases in the middle. The CDR3 sequence is 16 residues long. CDR3: CAISDRPGNGNQPQHF. DNA of the CDR3: TGTGCCATCAGTGACCGCCCCGGGAACGGCAATCAGCCCCAGCATTTT.

As concerns this clonotype: Given a much more abundant clone one base away, this may be a read error. In DNA, the CDR3 is TGCGCCAGCAGCCGACAGTATGACGCTGAAGCTTTCTTT. Its translation: CASSRQYDAEAFF. The J gene is TRBJ1-1, the V gene TRBV4-1, with D possibly matching TRBD1 (5 bases). Looked up from germline, CDR1 is MGHRA and CDR2 is YSYEKL. The CDR3 is made up of 13 amino acids. Deletions cut 4 bases from V and 6 bases from J, with 12 bases between.

This clonotype came up many times. The genes are TRBV12-3 or TRBV12-4 and TRBJ2-7; D is perhaps TRBD1 or TRBD2 (5 bases each). Deletions cut 3 bases from V and 2 bases from J, with 8 bases between. CDR3 length: 13 residues. CDR3 sequence: CASSFGTTYEQYF. In nucleotides, the CDR3 is TGTGCCAGCAGTTTCGGGACCACCTACGAGCAGTACTTC.

In this sample, this clonotype turned up many times. The chain recombines TRBV4-3 with TRBJ1-2; TRBD1 agrees at 8 bases. Germline lookup yields CDR1 LGHNA and CDR2 YSLEER. The CDR3 contains 15 residues. J lost 4 bases, V lost 2 bases, and 6 bases had no gene match. Written as DNA, the CDR3 is TGCGCCAGCAGCCAACAGAAGACAGGGGCCTATGGCTACACCTTC. Translated, it gives CASSQQKTGAYGYTF.

This clonotype was detected many times. The CDR3 DNA sequence: TGCAGCGTTGTTTCGGGAGGACGGCGTGAGCAGTTCTTC. This sequence encodes CSVVSGGRREQFF. This chain uses TRBV29-1 with TRBJ2-1; TRBD2 agrees at 7 bases. Germline CDR1 is SQVTM and CDR2 is ANQGSEA. V lost 4 bases to trimming and J lost 9 bases; unmatched junction nucleotides: 9. CDR3 length equals 13 residues.

The genes are TRBV19 and TRBJ1-1; 8 nucleotides line up with TRBD1. V shed 1 base and J 4 bases; nucleotides not matched to a gene: 5. The CDR3 covers 15 residues. Germline V gene lookup returns CDR1 LNHDA and CDR2 SQIVND (reference sequence). This CDR3 is CASSIGQGAPTEAFF. The CDR3 coding sequence is TGTGCCAGTAGTATAGGTCAGGGGGCGCCCACTGAAGCTTTCTTT.

Many counts were recorded for this clonotype. This chain links TRBV4-3 with TRBJ2-3; TRBD2 matches 10 bases. In germline, CDR1 is LGHNA, CDR2 YSLEER. Germline trimming cut 2 bases from V and 8 bases from J; bases unmatched to any gene: 7. CDR3 length: 15 amino acids. DNA for the CDR3: TGCGCCAGCAGCCAAACGCTAGCGGGAGCGGGTACGCAGTATTTT. Translated, it gives CASSQTLAGAGTQYF.

This clonotype was counted between two and nine times. V usage is TRBV18 and J usage is TRBJ1-2, with 9 bases matching TRBD1. The CDR3 spans 15 residues. Germline CDR1 and CDR2: KGHSH and LQKENI. J gave up 5 bases and V 3 bases, and 7 bases lay outside the gene matches. The CDR3 region has the DNA TGTGCCAGCTCACCCGGGACAGGGCCGACTTATGGCTACACCTTC. Translating it yields CASSPGTGPTYGYTF.

The chain couples TRBV20-1 to TRBJ1-1, with 8 bases aligning to TRBD1. CDR1 is DFQATT, CDR2 SNEGSKA, per germline (reference sequence). The CDR3 spans 14 residues. V was clipped by 5 bases and J by 4 bases; unmatched bases: 9. The CDR3 DNA reads as TGCAGTGCTGCACGAGGACAGGGAACCACTGAAGCTTTCTTT. This gives the protein CSAARGQGTTEAFF.

This clonotype was seen a handful of times. The chain links TRBV5-1 to TRBJ2-2; D is perhaps TRBD1 (5 bases). V was clipped by 5 bases and J by 0 bases, with 11 bases between them. The CDR3 runs 15 residues. From germline, CDR1 is SGHRS and CDR2 YFSETQ. CDR3 bases: TGCGCCAGCAGATCAGACAGCTCGAACACCGGGGAGCTGTTTTTT. This codes for CASRSDSSNTGELFF.

This clonotype was detected ten times or more. The chain has TRBV20-1 and TRBJ2-1, with 12 bases that match TRBD2. CDR1 is DFQATT and CDR2 is SNEGSKA in the germline V gene (reference sequence). The CDR3 extends over 13 amino acids. V shed 7 bases, J shed 8 bases, and the junction held 6 bases outside the gene matches. The CDR3: CSGSSGGAYEQFF. In DNA, the CDR3 is TGCAGTGGCTCTAGCGGGGGGGCCTATGAGCAGTTCTTC.

The gene calls are TRBV24-1 and TRBJ2-7, with D tentatively TRBD1 (6 bases). Trimming pared 10 bases from V and 0 bases from J, leaving 15 bases between. The CDR3 consists of 14 residues. Germline V lookup: CDR1 KGHDR, CDR2 SFDVKD. In DNA form, the CDR3 reads TGTGCCACACAGGGCGGACAACCCTCCTACGAGCAGTACTTC. As protein: CATQGGQPSYEQYF.

This clonotype was observed at least ten times. This chain links TRBV20-1 with TRBJ1-2; no reliable D call. The CDR3 is 12 residues long. From germline, CDR1 is DFQATT and CDR2 SNEGSKA (reference sequence). Trimming pared 6 bases from V and 0 bases from J, leaving 8 bases between. CDR3 DNA sequence: TGCAGTGCCTCCGGGGCTAACTATGGCTACACCTTC. Amino acid sequence: CSASGANYGYTF.

A few counts support this clonotype. The chain links TRBV18 to TRBJ2-3; D might be TRBD2 (6 bases). Trimming took off 3 bases at V and 4 bases at J, with 11 bases between the two ends. The CDR3 loop spans 14 amino acids. Germline V CDR1 and CDR2: KGHSH, LQKENI. CDR3 residues: CASSPPGDPDTQYF. The CDR3 DNA sequence: TGTGCCAGCTCACCTCCGGGGGATCCAGATACGCAGTATTTT.

Details on this clonotype: The germline gene is not matched at one end of the junction; a read error may be the cause. CDR3 sequence: CSSSRGQGYNEQFF. Written as DNA, the CDR3 is TGCTCCAGCAGTAGGGGACAGGGCTACAATGAGCAGTTCTTC. The chain uses TRBV5-1 and TRBJ2-1; 9 bases align to TRBD1. In germline, CDR1 is SGHRS, CDR2 YFSETQ. The CDR3 covers 14 residues.

This clonotype has at least ten counts. This chain links TRBV20-1 with TRBJ2-5, with 10 bases identical to TRBD2. Germline loops: CDR1 DFQATT, CDR2 SNEGSKA (reference sequence). Trimming cost V 2 bases and J 4 bases; bases outside gene matches: 1. This CDR3 region has 13 residues. In nucleotides, the CDR3 is TGCAGTGCTAGACGGACTAGCGGAGAGACCCAGTACTTC. The encoded protein is CSARRTSGETQYF.

The rearrangement joins TRBV3-1 to TRBJ2-1, with D maybe TRBD2 (6 bases). The CDR3 extends over 15 amino acids. Trimming removed 4 bases from V and 6 bases from J, with 16 bases in between. Germline V gene data show CDR1 as LGHDT and CDR2 as YNNKEL (reference sequence). The CDR3 DNA reads TGTGCCAGCAGCCCTGCGGGGCGCAGGGCCAATGAGCAGTTCTTC. Protein sequence: CASSPAGRRANEQFF.